The sequence of this T cell receptor beta chain was determined in a study of blood T cell repertoires in COVID-19. Across the whole study: COVID-19 samples collected from the United States, Italy and Spain covered acute and convalescent phases. PBMCs, B-cell-depleted T cells, or T cells were the source of the cDNA or gDNA that made up the material.

Authors' processing steps: Researchers report that nucleated cell counts were estimated from reference gene primer amplification. Data came from immunoSEQ multiplex PCR; TCRdb stores just in-frame clones and leaves some out. Clone size and V and J calls were adopted from that table, with D and trimming inferred from the DNA. The sample shows about 260,000 clones, around 87% of them seen only once. V trimming: 0 bases; J trimming: 1 base; junction bases outside the gene matches: 6. The CDR3 runs to 19 residues. Germline V CDR1 and CDR2: SGHRS, YFSETQ. This clonotype was obtained from a woman in her forties or fifties with acute or convalescent COVID-19. Sequencing was carried out using peripheral blood. This chain connects TRBV5-1 to TRBJ2-1; TRBD2 agrees at 14 bases. The CDR3 sequence is CASSLVLGLAGGSYNEQFF. In DNA, the CDR3 is TGCGCCAGCAGCTTGGTCTTAGGACTAGCGGGAGGATCCTACAATGAGCAGTTCTTC. Filled out from reference TRBV5-1 and TRBJ2-1, the complete variable domain reads KAGVTQTPRYLIKTRGQQVTLSCSPISGHRSVSWYQQTPGQGLQFLFEYFSETQRNKGNFPGRFSGRQFSNSRSEMNVSTLELGDSALYLCASSLVLGLAGGSYNEQFFGPGTRLTVL.